This T cell receptor (beta chain) was documented in a study of cytotoxic CD8 clonotypes in ibrutinib-treated CLL. Study in general: The patients comprised approximately 11 relapsed/refractory and over 14 treatment-naive cases, approximately 17 IGHV unmutated.

Study-level results: Baseline clonality exceeded age-matched healthy donors and tracked circulating CD8+ T-cell counts. There were few public clonotypes, and on treatment they contracted or stayed stable.

As to this clone: Its target is not known.

Trimming pared 0 bases from V and 11 bases from J, leaving 19 bases between. The CDR3 totals 15 residues. Germline assignment: CDR1 SGHAT and CDR2 FQNNGV. Clones were read by immunoSEQ multiplex PCR, and TCRdb kept only the in-frame ones, dropping some. The sample consists of around 150,000 clones, more than 70% of them appearing once. The TCR was taken from a human donor with chronic lymphocytic leukemia. This rearrangement joins TRBV11-2 to TRBJ1-1; weak D call: TRBD1 (6 bases). This specimen consisted of PBMCs, obtained at disease progression, from a patient treated with ibrutinib. CDR3 sequence (DNA): TGTGCCAGCAGCTTAGATCTGGGACAAACGCGGCGGGCTTTCTTT. This gives the protein CASSLDLGQTRRAFF.